The 16 T cell receptor beta chains in this list originate from one sample, sequenced in a study of blood T cell repertoires in COVID-19. Only in-frame clones appear in the TCRdb table, and some are missing; sequencing was by immunoSEQ multiplex PCR. This sample carries roughly 300,000 clones, around 90% of them seen once, and the ten largest clones take roughly 1.1%. Sequenced sample: PBMCs or T cells enriched from blood (not recorded which). These receptors were obtained from a woman aged 25 to 45 who had recovered from COVID-19.

The chain has TRBV4-3 and TRBJ2-1; 7 nucleotides align to TRBD2. Germline loops: CDR1 LGHNA, CDR2 YSLEER. With V trimmed by 0 bases and J by 8 bases, 13 bases remained unmatched. This CDR3 comprises 17 residues. CDR3 sequence reads: CASSQDASGMQMDEQFF. CDR3 DNA: TGCGCCAGCAGCCAAGATGCTAGCGGTATGCAAATGGATGAGCAGTTCTTC.

The chain carries TRBV7-2 and TRBJ2-7; tentative D call: TRBD2 (6 bases). The CDR3 contains 16 residues. Trimming left V 0 bases short and J 3 bases short, with 15 bases between. Per the germline V gene, CDR1 is SGHTA and CDR2 is FQGNSA. CDR3: CASSLAPPSGRYEQYF. CDR3 bases: TGTGCCAGCAGCTTAGCGCCCCCGAGCGGGCGCTACGAGCAGTACTTC.

The chain couples TRBV10-3 to TRBJ1-4; D unclear. The germline V gene encodes CDR1 ENHRY and CDR2 SYGVKD. The CDR3 sequence is 14 residues long. Trimming shortened V by 5 bases and J by 0 bases, and 7 bases separated the two germline ends. CDR3 sequence reads: CAISSPTTNEKLFF. The DNA of the CDR3 is TGTGCCATCAGTTCGCCTACAACTAATGAAAAACTGTTTTTT.

This chain uses TRBV24-1 with TRBJ2-1; 10 bases align to TRBD1. The CDR3 loop spans 19 amino acids. Losses at the gene ends were 1 base for V and 3 bases for J; bases not matched to a gene: 11. Germline V gene data show CDR1 as KGHDR and CDR2 as SFDVKD. In nucleotides, the CDR3 is TGTGCCACCAGTGATTTATCGTCGCGGGACAGGGGACTCTACAATGAGCAGTTCTTC. It translates to CATSDLSSRDRGLYNEQFF.

This chain joins TRBV30 and TRBJ1-1; 7 bases are a match to TRBD1. Germline lookup yields CDR1 GTSNPN and CDR2 SVGIG (reference sequence). The V gene end was trimmed by 2 bases and the J gene end by 1 base; junction bases not matched to a gene: 1. CDR3 length equals 13 residues. The CDR3 region has the DNA TGTGCCTGGAGTAGACAGGGGAACACTGAAGCTTTCTTT. This codes for CAWSRQGNTEAFF.

J is TRBJ2-7 and V is TRBV28; 7 bases map to TRBD1. CDR3 length: 14 residues. V shed 5 bases and J 1 base; nucleotides not matched to a gene: 5. Germline V gene sequence: CDR1 MDHEN, CDR2 SYDVKM. CDR3 nucleotides: TGTGCCAGCAGTACCGGGACAGCGTCCTACGAGCAGTACTTC. It specifies CASSTGTASYEQYF.

This rearrangement joins TRBV28 to TRBJ2-7, with 14 positions matching TRBD2. The CDR3 is 15 residues long. V shed 5 bases, J shed 7 bases, and the junction held 7 bases outside the gene matches. Germline-derived CDR1 and CDR2 are MDHEN and SYDVKM. This CDR3 is CASSGGTSGRYEQYF. As DNA, the CDR3 is TGTGCCAGCAGTGGGGGGACTAGCGGGAGATATGAGCAGTACTTC.

The genes are TRBV30 and TRBJ1-5, with TRBD1 identical over 7 bases. Trimming cost V 3 bases and J 8 bases; bases outside gene matches: 7. CDR3 length: 13 residues. Germline V lookup: CDR1 GTSNPN, CDR2 SVGIG (reference sequence). CDR3 DNA: TGTGCCTGGAGGAACCAGGGGGGAGAGCCCCAGCATTTT. Amino acid sequence: CAWRNQGGEPQHF.

The chain recombines TRBV7-8 with TRBJ2-1, with a tentative D call TRBD2 (6 bases). Germline assignment: CDR1 SGHVS and CDR2 FQNEAQ. V lost 2 bases to trimming and J lost 1 base, with 9 bases between them. The CDR3 has 15 residues. CDR3 sequence: CASSLRAGSYNEQFF. The DNA for the CDR3 is TGTGCCAGCAGCTTAAGGGCGGGGTCCTACAATGAGCAGTTCTTC.

The chain joins TRBV5-1 to TRBJ2-1; TRBD1 matches 7 bases. CDR1 and CDR2 (germline): SGHRS, YFSETQ. The CDR3 length is 17 residues. Trimming removed 4 bases from V and 7 bases from J; junction bases left unmatched: 17. Written as DNA, the CDR3 is TGCGCCAGCAGCCCTGAGATTAGGACAGGATCTGGAAATGAGCAGTTCTTC. Translating gives CASSPEIRTGSGNEQFF. The whole variable domain, filled in from reference TRBV5-1 and TRBJ2-1, reads KAGVTQTPRYLIKTRGQQVTLSCSPISGHRSVSWYQQTPGQGLQFLFEYFSETQRNKGNFPGRFSGRQFSNSRSEMNVSTLELGDSALYLCASSPEIRTGSGNEQFFGPGTRLTVL.

The rearrangement uses TRBV6-6 and TRBJ1-5; D is undetermined. Trimming removed 0 bases at V and 3 bases at J, with 9 bases between. The CDR3 runs to 15 residues. CDR1 is MNHNY, CDR2 SVGAGI, per germline (reference sequence). In nucleotides, the CDR3 is TGTGCCAGCAGTTACTCGAATACAGTCAATCAGCCCCAGCATTTT. Translated: CASSYSNTVNQPQHF.

This chain uses TRBV2 with TRBJ2-7; TRBD1 matches at 7 bases. V dropped 6 bases and J dropped 0; count of bases not matched to a gene: 2. Germline V gene data show CDR1 as SNHLY and CDR2 as FYNNEI. CDR3 length equals 13 residues. CDR3 DNA: TGTGCCAGCAGGGGGGACAGCTCCTACGAGCAGTACTTC. It yields the protein CASRGDSSYEQYF.

The CDR3 DNA sequence: TGTGCCAGCAAAGAGGGGGTCTATGGCTACACCTTC. As protein: CASKEGVYGYTF. The J gene is TRBJ1-2, the V gene TRBV30; possibly TRBD1 for D (6 bases). Germline values: CDR1 GTSNPN, CDR2 SVGIG (reference sequence). The germline V and J ends were trimmed by 8 bases and 4 bases, with 14 bases remaining between them. CDR3 length: 12 residues.

This sequence joins TRBV2 and TRBJ1-4, with 9 bases that match TRBD1. V lost 3 bases, J lost 2 bases, and 13 bases stayed unmatched. The CDR3 consists of 19 residues. Germline V gene lookup returns CDR1 SNHLY and CDR2 FYNNEI. CDR3 sequence reads: CASSELEGTGFSTNEKLFF. In DNA form, the CDR3 reads TGTGCCAGCAGTGAGCTAGAAGGGACAGGGTTTTCCACTAATGAAAAACTGTTTTTT. The complete variable domain, with remaining parts taken from reference TRBV2 and TRBJ1-4, reads EPEVTQTPSHQVTQMGQEVILRCVPISNHLYFYWYRQILGQKVEFLVSFYNNEISEKSEIFDDQFSVERPDGSNFTLKIRSTKLEDSAMYFCASSELEGTGFSTNEKLFFGSGTQLSVL.

This clone was recorded only once. The chain links TRBV28 to TRBJ1-5; 9 bases align to TRBD1. The J segment lost 5 bases and the V segment lost 4 bases, leaving 3 bases of the junction unmatched. The CDR3 length is 14 residues. The germline CDR1 and CDR2 sequences are MDHEN and SYDVKM. The CDR3 spells CASSSGTGYQPQHF. The DNA of the CDR3 is TGTGCCAGCAGTTCCGGGACAGGGTATCAGCCCCAGCATTTT.

The V call is TRBV11-2, the J call TRBJ2-7; the D gene is possibly TRBD1 (6 bases). CDR1 is SGHAT, CDR2 FQNNGV, per germline. CDR3 length: 14 amino acids. V was pared by 5 bases and J by 0 bases, with 11 bases between. Written as DNA, the CDR3 is TGTGCCAGCAGCCCCCGGACAGACTCCTACGAGCAGTACTTC. The encoded protein is CASSPRTDSYEQYF.